The 32 T cell receptor beta chains in this list originate from one sample, sequenced in a study of CD8+ T cells in alopecia areata. Sequencing templates came from extracted RNA that was reverse transcribed into cDNA. Method: immunoSEQ multiplex PCR; TCRdb's copy keeps in-frame clones and lacks some. The sample lists 220,000 or so clones; about three fifths were seen once. This sample comprised CD4+ T cells sorted from blood, obtained at week 0. These receptors all come from a human donor with alopecia areata.

The chain uses TRBV9 and TRBJ1-1, with TRBD1 as a possible D gene (6 bases). The CDR3 contains 15 residues. Germline CDR1 reads SGDLS; CDR2 reads YYNGEE. V was pared by 3 bases and J by 1 base, with 13 bases between. The CDR3 spells CASSGSGQRNTEAFF. In DNA, the CDR3 is TGTGCCAGCAGCGGAAGTGGACAGAGGAACACTGAAGCTTTCTTT.

The chain has TRBV29-1 and TRBJ1-2; TRBD1 matches 9 bases. The trim removed 6 bases at V and 2 bases at J, leaving 7 bases unmatched. The CDR3 loop spans 14 amino acids. Per the germline V gene, CDR1 is SQVTM and CDR2 is ANQGSEA. DNA for the CDR3: TGCAGCGTGGGATGGGACAGGGAAAACTATGGCTACACCTTC. It encodes CSVGWDRENYGYTF.

The J gene is TRBJ2-1, the V gene TRBV5-1, with 12 bases matching TRBD2. The CDR3 is 14 residues long. CDR1 is SGHRS, CDR2 YFSETQ, per germline. V lost 0 bases and J lost 14; bases outside the gene matches: 6. CDR3 in DNA: TGCGCCAGCAGCTTGGGACTAGCGGGAGCGGATGAGTTCTTC. This encodes CASSLGLAGADEFF.

This clone was picked up a small number of times. J is TRBJ1-1 and V is TRBV29-1; D gene ambiguous. Trimming pared 6 bases from V and 2 bases from J, leaving 10 bases between. The germline V gene encodes CDR1 SQVTM and CDR2 ANQGSEA. This CDR3 contains 12 residues. The CDR3 region is CSVERHNTEAFF. CDR3 in DNA: TGCAGCGTAGAACGACATAACACTGAAGCTTTCTTT. Filled out from reference TRBV29-1 and TRBJ1-1, the complete variable domain reads SAVISQKPSRDICQRGTSLTIQCQVDSQVTMMFWYRQQPGQSLTLIATANQGSEATYESGFVIDKFPISRPNLTFSTLTVSNMSPEDSSIYLCSVERHNTEAFFGQGTRLTVV.

The chain links TRBV27 to TRBJ1-2, with D uncertain. V was shortened by 2 bases and J by 4 bases, with 11 bases between the two germline ends. Germline loops: CDR1 MNHEY, CDR2 SMNVEV (reference sequence). This CDR3 has 14 amino acids. For the CDR3, the DNA is TGTGCCAGCAGTTTAGAGAGTGTGGGCTATGGCTACACCTTC. Residues: CASSLESVGYGYTF.

The V gene is TRBV29-1, the J gene TRBJ2-1; D is possibly TRBD1 (5 bases). Between the trimmed V and J ends, which lost 1 base and 3 bases, there was a span of 10 bases. CDR1 and CDR2 (germline): SQVTM, ANQGSEA. The CDR3 has 14 residues. The CDR3 protein is CSVEAGKIYNEQFF. In DNA, the CDR3 is TGCAGCGTTGAAGCAGGGAAAATCTACAATGAGCAGTTCTTC.

This chain links TRBV5-1 with TRBJ2-1; no firm D call. CDR1 is SGHRS and CDR2 is YFSETQ in the germline V gene. This CDR3 is built from 13 residues. The V and J ends lost 3 bases and 6 bases respectively, with 10 bases between them. The CDR3 DNA reads as TGCGCCAGCAGCTCAAGCGCTTTCAATGAGCAGTTCTTC. Translated: CASSSSAFNEQFF.

This clone was picked up one time. V gene TRBV4-2 combines with J gene TRBJ1-4; no clear D gene. The germline V gene encodes CDR1 LGHNA and CDR2 YNFKEQ. The CDR3 covers 16 residues. Trimming pared 0 bases from V and 3 bases from J, leaving 11 bases between. In DNA form, the CDR3 reads TGTGCCAGCAGCCAAGACCCGAGCGGTTCTAATGAAAAACTGTTTTTT. It encodes CASSQDPSGSNEKLFF.

This clone was detected many times. The rearrangement uses TRBV19 and TRBJ2-7; tentatively, D is TRBD2 (6 bases). Trimming left V 5 bases short and J 7 bases short, with 18 bases between. The CDR3 is made up of 14 amino acids. CDR1 LNHDA and CDR2 SQIVND come from the germline V gene (reference sequence). The CDR3 here is CASSSNREKEEQYF. CDR3 DNA sequence: TGTGCCAGTAGTTCAAACCGGGAGAAGGAGGAGCAGTACTTC.

The chain couples TRBV29-1 to TRBJ2-7; 10 nucleotides agree with TRBD2. Germline values: CDR1 SQVTM, CDR2 ANQGSEA. After removal of 6 bases from V and 3 bases from J, the junction contained 8 bases not matched to a gene. CDR3 size: 14 residues. The CDR3 DNA is TGCAGCGTCCGGGAACTAGCGGGGAACTACGAGCAGTACTTC. Translating it yields CSVRELAGNYEQYF.

This clone has only a few counts. The chain combines TRBV29-1 with TRBJ2-5, with a weak D call TRBD1 (6 bases). Trimming shortened V by 0 bases and J by 7 bases, and 24 bases separated the two germline ends. Looked up from germline, CDR1 is SQVTM and CDR2 is ANQGSEA. The CDR3 length is 17 residues. The CDR3 sequence: CSVEDGLFRGVPGTQYF. CDR3 nucleotides: TGCAGCGTTGAAGATGGGTTGTTCAGGGGCGTACCTGGGACCCAGTACTTC. Drawing the rest from reference TRBV29-1 and TRBJ2-5, the complete variable domain is SAVISQKPSRDICQRGTSLTIQCQVDSQVTMMFWYRQQPGQSLTLIATANQGSEATYESGFVIDKFPISRPNLTFSTLTVSNMSPEDSSIYLCSVEDGLFRGVPGTQYFGPGTRLLVL.

This clone occurred a few times. The V call is TRBV30, the J call TRBJ1-2; a weak D match, TRBD1 (6 bases). This CDR3 has 15 residues. The V gene's germline CDR1 is GTSNPN and CDR2 SVGIG (reference sequence). Trimming took 2 bases from V and 4 from J, leaving 17 bases between them. The CDR3 protein is CAWSKRVTGPYGYTF. The CDR3 region has the DNA TGTGCCTGGAGTAAAAGGGTTACAGGGCCCTATGGCTACACCTTC.

The chain joins TRBV29-1 to TRBJ1-1, with TRBD1 identical over 10 bases. Germline V gene sequence: CDR1 SQVTM, CDR2 ANQGSEA. The ends lost 4 bases at V and 5 bases at J; junction bases unmatched: 10. The CDR3 is made up of 15 amino acids. Written as DNA, the CDR3 is TGCAGCGTTGTATCCCGACAGGGGGCGCTTACTGAAGCTTTCTTT. Protein sequence: CSVVSRQGALTEAFF.

This chain connects TRBV7-2 to TRBJ2-3, with 11 bases identical to TRBD2. This CDR3 is 16 amino acids long. The germline V gene has CDR1 SGHTA and CDR2 FQGNSA. Unmatched junction bases numbered 6, after V lost 3 bases and J lost 4 bases. CDR3 DNA sequence: TGTGCCAGCAGCTTGATAGCGGGGGGGCCCGCAGATACGCAGTATTTT. Translated, it gives CASSLIAGGPADTQYF.

Points on this clone: Other DNA sequences in this specimen translate into the identical CDR3. The chain carries TRBV29-1 and TRBJ1-1; TRBD1 is a possible D gene (6 bases). V shed 7 bases and J shed 0 bases, with 6 bases lying between them. Per germline, CDR1 SQVTM and CDR2 ANQGSEA. The CDR3 covers 11 residues. CDR3 sequence reads: CSGQVNTEAFF. CDR3 DNA sequence: TGCAGCGGACAGGTGAACACTGAAGCTTTCTTT.

The rearrangement joins TRBV29-1 to TRBJ2-7, with D perhaps TRBD1 (6 bases). This CDR3 has 11 amino acids. Germline CDR1 and CDR2: SQVTM and ANQGSEA. V dropped 7 bases and J dropped 6 bases, with 13 bases sitting between them. The DNA for the CDR3 is TGCAGCGGTGCCATCAGGGGCGAGCAGTACTTC. It yields the protein CSGAIRGEQYF.

Written as DNA, the CDR3 is TGCGCCAGCAGCCAAGCTGAGGGACCTACCTACGAGCAGTACTTC. It is translated as CASSQAEGPTYEQYF. This rearrangement joins TRBV4-1 to TRBJ2-7; D is perhaps TRBD1 or TRBD2 (5 bases each). There are 15 residues in the CDR3. Trimming took 1 base from V and 2 from J, leaving 12 bases between them. CDR1 is MGHRA and CDR2 is YSYEKL in the germline V gene.

This clone was seen just once. The chain joins TRBV6-5 to TRBJ1-2, with D possibly TRBD1 on 6 matching bases. Germline V lookup: CDR1 MNHEY, CDR2 SVGAGI. The CDR3 extends over 14 amino acids. Trimming cost V 3 bases and J 4 bases, with 12 bases left between them. DNA of the CDR3: TGTGCCAGCAGTTATAGGGGGATAGGCTATGGCTACACCTTC. Protein product: CASSYRGIGYGYTF.

The genes are TRBV30 and TRBJ1-2; D gene unclear. Germline CDR1 and CDR2: GTSNPN and SVGIG (reference sequence). This CDR3 region has 13 residues. V was cut by 4 bases and J by 7 bases, with 16 bases left in between. The CDR3 is CAWTADLDSGYTF. As DNA, the CDR3 is TGTGCCTGGACCGCGGACCTAGACTCTGGCTACACCTTC.

The chain joins TRBV7-9 to TRBJ1-2; D is undetermined. CDR1 is SEHNR, CDR2 FQNEAQ, per germline (reference sequence). The CDR3 runs 13 residues. Trimming left V 5 bases short and J 3 bases short, with 10 bases between. CDR3 bases: TGTGCCAGCAGCCCCCGAGAGGACTATGGCTACACCTTC. Translating gives CASSPREDYGYTF.

This clone was seen a few times. This rearrangement joins TRBV6-1 to TRBJ1-5; D is uncertain. The CDR3 totals 14 residues. V lost 7 bases and J lost 3, with 13 bases in between. The germline CDR1 and CDR2 sequences are MNHNS and SASEGT. CDR3 in amino acids: CASIHDGNNQPQHF. Here the CDR3 DNA reads TGTGCCAGCATTCATGACGGAAACAATCAGCCCCAGCATTTT.

Only a few counts were recorded for this clone. The V and J genes are TRBV6-6 and TRBJ1-1, with D tentatively TRBD1 (5 bases). The V gene's germline CDR1 is MNHNY and CDR2 SVGAGI (reference sequence). The CDR3 length is 13 residues. V lost 7 bases to trimming and J lost 3 bases, with 12 bases between them. As DNA, the CDR3 is TGTGCCAGCATCAGGGTTTTAGACACTGAAGCTTTCTTT. Its protein is CASIRVLDTEAFF.

The chain is built from TRBV30 and TRBJ1-5; D might be TRBD1 (6 bases). Germline V gene data show CDR1 as GTSNPN and CDR2 as SVGIG (reference sequence). V was shortened by 2 bases and J by 2 bases, with 13 bases between the two germline ends. There are 15 residues in the CDR3. CDR3 DNA sequence: TGTGCCTGGAGTCGGTACAGGGTGGGCAATCAGCCCCAGCATTTT. Translated, it gives CAWSRYRVGNQPQHF.

The chain recombines TRBV5-1 with TRBJ1-4; no clear D. V lost 1 base and J lost 5, with 12 bases in between. The length of the CDR3 is 15 residues. Germline V gene lookup returns CDR1 SGHRS and CDR2 YFSETQ. The CDR3 is CASSLSSGVNEKLFF. CDR3 in DNA: TGCGCCAGCAGCTTGAGTTCCGGGGTCAATGAAAAACTGTTTTTT.

The rearrangement links TRBV27 to TRBJ2-1; D not certain. Per germline, CDR1 MNHEY and CDR2 SMNVEV (reference sequence). The CDR3 contains 13 residues. Trimming pared 3 bases from V and 6 bases from J, leaving 9 bases between. The CDR3 region is CASSFPLSNEQFF. The CDR3 region has the DNA TGTGCCAGCAGTTTCCCACTATCCAATGAGCAGTTCTTC.

The chain couples TRBV4-2 to TRBJ2-2; possibly TRBD2 for D (7 bases). CDR1 and CDR2 from the germline V gene are LGHNA and YNFKEQ. Trimming took 6 bases from V and 3 from J, leaving 14 bases between them. The CDR3 length is 15 residues. The CDR3 DNA reads TGTGCCAGCAGACCCAGCGGGACATACACCGGGGAGCTGTTTTTT. It yields the protein CASRPSGTYTGELFF.

This clone was picked up a small number of times. The chain recombines TRBV29-1 with TRBJ2-3; 12 nucleotides line up with TRBD2. V dropped 7 bases and J dropped 2; count of bases not matched to a gene: 4. Germline V gene sequence: CDR1 SQVTM, CDR2 ANQGSEA. The CDR3 is 14 amino acids. The CDR3 protein is CSGGLAGATDTQYF. CDR3 DNA: TGCAGCGGGGGACTAGCGGGTGCCACAGATACGCAGTATTTT.

With respect to this clone: The junction departs from germline at one end; a sequencing error may be responsible. The chain carries TRBV7-7 and TRBJ2-7; a weak D match, TRBD1 (5 bases). The CDR3 is made up of 14 amino acids. CDR1 is SSHAT and CDR2 is FNYEAQ in the germline V gene (reference sequence). The CDR3 sequence: CASNESAGTYEQYF. The CDR3 nucleotides are TGTGCTAGCAACGAATCGGCAGGGACCTACGAGCAGTACTTC.

The gene calls are TRBV7-9 and TRBJ2-7, with 8 bases fitting TRBD2. V was clipped by 6 bases and J by 3 bases; unmatched bases: 7. The CDR3 is 14 residues long. The germline V gene encodes CDR1 SEHNR and CDR2 FQNEAQ (reference sequence). Written as DNA, the CDR3 is TGTGCCAGCAGGTACCGGGAGGGCCTCTACGAGCAGTACTTC. Translated, it gives CASRYREGLYEQYF.

This clone was seen a few times. The same CDR3 arises from other DNA sequences in this sample as well. This chain connects TRBV30 to TRBJ1-2; D remains unclear. The length of the CDR3 is 10 residues. Deletions cut 1 base from V and 5 bases from J, with 2 bases between. Germline V gene lookup returns CDR1 GTSNPN and CDR2 SVGIG (reference sequence). The CDR3 loop reads CAWSAYGYTF. CDR3 DNA sequence: TGTGCCTGGAGTGCTTATGGCTACACCTTC.

The sample holds a few counts of this clone. This chain joins TRBV30 and TRBJ2-7, with unresolved D. The CDR3 loop spans 12 amino acids. Germline assignment: CDR1 GTSNPN and CDR2 SVGIG (reference sequence). The V end was cut by 5 bases, the J end by 0 bases, with 8 bases between. The CDR3 sequence is CAWGVNSYEQYF. CDR3 nucleotides: TGTGCCTGGGGGGTCAACTCCTACGAGCAGTACTTC.

The CDR3 region is CASTSGSKYEQYF. The CDR3 nucleotides read TGTGCCAGCACCTCGGGGAGTAAGTACGAGCAGTACTTC. V gene TRBV6-1 combines with J gene TRBJ2-7; maybe TRBD2 (5 bases). Trimming removed 7 bases at V and 4 bases at J, with 14 bases between. The CDR3 consists of 13 residues. CDR1 is MNHNS, CDR2 SASEGT, per germline.